These T cell receptor beta chains were read from a single sample in a study of graft-versus-host responses after intestinal transplantation. The data were produced by immunoSEQ multiplex PCR, yet TCRdb's version contains in-frame clones alone and is incomplete. Altogether about 90,000 clones are present, approximately 94% being singletons, with the ten largest covering roughly 0.17%. Their antigens remain unidentified. This specimen consisted of unstimulated CD4+ T cells sorted from spleen or lymph node cells, obtained before transplant. The receptors were gathered from a human donor who was the organ donor for an intestinal transplant. Each CDR3 is given with its conserved first and last residue. A D gene is named only where the DNA matches it firmly. For some rows the clone size is stated as once, few or many, or as a class when expanded; others skip it.

J: TRBJ1-2; D: NA; V: TRBV6-1; size: few; DNA: TGTGCCAGCAGCCTTGAACAGGGAAACTATGGCTACACCTTC; CDR3: CASSLEQGNYGYTF
J: TRBJ1-1; D: TRBD1; V: TRBV19; size: NA; DNA: TGTGCCACCCGGGACAGAGTTTGGGGCAACACTGAAGCTTTCTTT; CDR3: CATRDRVWGNTEAFF
J: TRBJ1-5; D: NA; V: TRBV5-4; size: NA; DNA: TGTGCCAGCAGCTTCGATAGCAATCAGCCCCAGCATTTT; CDR3: CASSFDSNQPQHF
J: TRBJ2-7; D: NA; V: TRBV28; size: NA; DNA: TGTGCCAGTGCCCCAACAGCAGTTGCTCCATTAAACTACGAGCAGTACTTC; CDR3: CASAPTAVAPLNYEQYF
J: TRBJ2-3; D: TRBD2; V: TRBV6-4; size: NA; DNA: TGTGCCACCAGACTAGCGGGGGACACAGATACGCAGTATTTT; CDR3: CATRLAGDTDTQYF
J: TRBJ1-4; D: NA; V: TRBV28; size: NA; DNA: TGTGCCAGCAGTCCGGGAGGGGTTAATGAAAAACTGTTTTTT; CDR3: CASSPGGVNEKLFF
J: TRBJ2-7; D: TRBD1; V: TRBV7-9; size: NA; DNA: TGTGCCAGCGAACGGGACAGGGGGCTCGAGCAGTACTTC; CDR3: CASERDRGLEQYF
J: TRBJ1-2; D: NA; V: TRBV19; size: NA; DNA: TGTGCCAGTAGTATGGGACTCCGGGCGGTCTATGGCTACACCTTC; CDR3: CASSMGLRAVYGYTF
J: TRBJ2-2; D: NA; V: TRBV6-5; size: NA; DNA: TGTGCCAGCAGGTTCCCGGGGGCCGTCACCGGGGAGCTGTTTTTT; CDR3: CASRFPGAVTGELFF
J: TRBJ1-2; D: TRBD1; V: TRBV7-8; size: NA; DNA: TGTGCCAGCAGCTTAGGCCCGGGACAGGGGTATGGCTACACCTTC; CDR3: CASSLGPGQGYGYTF
J: TRBJ1-2; D: NA; V: TRBV27; size: few; DNA: TGTGCCAGCGCTTCTTCCCAACGGTATGGCTACACCTTC; CDR3: CASASSQRYGYTF
J: TRBJ2-5; D: NA; V: TRBV6-6; size: NA; DNA: TGTGCCAGCAGTCTGTTCCGGGACACTCAAGAGACCCAGTACTTC; CDR3: CASSLFRDTQETQYF
J: TRBJ2-6; D: NA; V: TRBV7-9; size: NA; DNA: TGTGCCAGCTGGGGCTCTGGGGCCAACGTCCTGACTTTC; CDR3: CASWGSGANVLTF
J: TRBJ1-5; D: NA; V: TRBV6-1; size: NA; DNA: TGTGCCAGCAGTGAAGAGTTGGGGGCTGCGCAGCCCCAGCATTTT; CDR3: CASSEELGAAQPQHF
J: TRBJ2-1; D: TRBD2; V: TRBV7-2; size: NA; DNA: TGTGCCAGCAGCGAGAGCGGGGGTAGCTCCTACAATGAGCAGTTCTTC; CDR3: CASSESGGSSYNEQFF
J: TRBJ2-3; D: TRBD2; V: TRBV27; size: NA; DNA: TGTGCCAGCAGTTTCTCACGGGGGGGTTATGCGCAGTATTTT; CDR3: CASSFSRGGYAQYF
J: TRBJ2-3; D: NA; V: TRBV28; size: NA; DNA: TGTGCCAGCGTCGGCCTAGCGAGGGGGGGCGGAGATACGCAGTATTTT; CDR3: CASVGLARGGGDTQYF
J: TRBJ1-2; D: NA; V: TRBV18; size: NA; DNA: TGTGCCAGCTCACCCCTTTGGGACACGCAAACCTCTAACTATGGCTACACCTTC; CDR3: CASSPLWDTQTSNYGYTF
J: TRBJ1-3; D: NA; V: TRBV9; size: NA; DNA: TGTGCCAGCAGCAGGGACCCGGGCCGGAGCTCTGGAAACACCATATATTTT; CDR3: CASSRDPGRSSGNTIYF
J: TRBJ2-7; D: NA; V: TRBV5-4; size: NA; DNA: TGTGCCAGCAGCTTGGGGATTGCGACAGGCTACGAGCAGTACTTC; CDR3: CASSLGIATGYEQYF
J: TRBJ1-1; D: NA; V: TRBV28; size: NA; DNA: TGTGCCAGCAGCGCCCACAGGGCGGCTGGCGCTGAAGCTTTCTTT; CDR3: CASSAHRAAGAEAFF
J: TRBJ2-3; D: NA; V: TRBV4-1; size: NA; DNA: TGCGCCAGCAGCCAAGGTTTCGGGGGCTACACAGATACGCAGTATTTT; CDR3: CASSQGFGGYTDTQYF
J: TRBJ2-1; D: TRBD2; V: TRBV5-4; size: NA; DNA: TGTGCCAGCACCCCCCGGGCTAGCGGGGGCCTGAGCTCCTACAATGAGCAGTTCTTC; CDR3: CASTPRASGGLSSYNEQFF
J: TRBJ2-5; D: NA; V: TRBV6-5; size: NA; DNA: TGTGCCAGCAGCCGTCAGGTACCCCAAGAGACCCAGTACTTC; CDR3: CASSRQVPQETQYF
J: TRBJ2-5; D: NA; V: TRBV5-8; size: NA; DNA: TGTGCCAGCAGCTCTCATCAGGGGGGAGGAGAGACCCAGTACTTC; CDR3: CASSSHQGGGETQYF
J: TRBJ1-2; D: NA; V: TRBV5-1; size: NA; DNA: TGCGCCAGCAGCTTGCGAGGGGGCTACACCTTC; CDR3: CASSLRGGYTF
J: TRBJ1-1; D: NA; V: TRBV7-9; size: NA; DNA: TGTGCCAGCAGCTTAGAGGGTAGGGCCACTGAAGCTTTCTTT; CDR3: CASSLEGRATEAFF
J: TRBJ1-4; D: NA; V: TRBV7-6; size: NA; DNA: TGTGCCAGCAGCTTGACAACAACTAATGAAAAACTGTTTTTT; CDR3: CASSLTTTNEKLFF
J: TRBJ2-7; D: TRBD2; V: TRBV11-3; size: NA; DNA: TGTGCCAGCAGATTAACTAGCGGCGCCTACGAGCAGTACTTC; CDR3: CASRLTSGAYEQYF
J: TRBJ1-1; D: NA; V: TRBV11-3; size: NA; DNA: TGTGCCAGCAGCCCGCGGGGCGGAGATGAAGCTTTCTTT; CDR3: CASSPRGGDEAFF
J: TRBJ1-2; D: NA; V: TRBV9; size: NA; DNA: TGTGCCAGCAGCCCCGAGGCGGCAGGGGAATATGGCTACACCTTC; CDR3: CASSPEAAGEYGYTF
J: TRBJ2-7; D: NA; V: TRBV7-9; size: NA; DNA: TGTGCCAGCAGCGCCTCCTACGAGCAGTACTTC; CDR3: CASSASYEQYF
J: TRBJ2-5; D: NA; V: TRBV7-9; size: NA; DNA: TGTGCCAGCAGCTTAGTTGGGACGGCCGGGCCAGAGACCCAGTACTTC; CDR3: CASSLVGTAGPETQYF
J: TRBJ1-1; D: TRBD1; V: TRBV7-2; size: NA; DNA: TGTGCCAGCAGTCTTCAGACAGGGCGGACTGAAGCTTTCTTT; CDR3: CASSLQTGRTEAFF
J: TRBJ1-4; D: NA; V: TRBV7-2; size: NA; DNA: TGTGCCAGCAGCTCGACCCGGGATGAAAAACTGTTTTTT; CDR3: CASSSTRDEKLFF
J: TRBJ2-5; D: NA; V: TRBV13; size: NA; DNA: TGTGCCAGCACCCCCCCCGGGGCTCGGGGACCCCAAGAGACCCAGTACTTC; CDR3: CASTPPGARGPQETQYF
J: TRBJ2-2; D: NA; V: TRBV5-3; size: NA; DNA: TGTGCCAGAAGTCGCAGCTGGACAGTGGGAGACACCGGGGAGCTGTTTTTT; CDR3: CARSRSWTVGDTGELFF
J: TRBJ2-1; D: TRBD2; V: TRBV18; size: NA; DNA: TGTGCCAGCTCACCACGCTCGACTAGCGTGGATGAGCAGTTCTTC; CDR3: CASSPRSTSVDEQFF